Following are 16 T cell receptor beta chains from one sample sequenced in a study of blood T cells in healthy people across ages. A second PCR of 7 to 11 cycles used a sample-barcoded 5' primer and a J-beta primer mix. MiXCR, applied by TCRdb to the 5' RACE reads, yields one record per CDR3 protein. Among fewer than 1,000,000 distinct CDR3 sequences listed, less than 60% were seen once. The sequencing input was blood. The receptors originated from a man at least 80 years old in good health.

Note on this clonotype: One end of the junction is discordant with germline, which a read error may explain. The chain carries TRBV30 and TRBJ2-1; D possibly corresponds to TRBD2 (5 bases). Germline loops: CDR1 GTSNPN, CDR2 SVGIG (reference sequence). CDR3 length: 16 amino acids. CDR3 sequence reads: CARSGVDAKGYNEQFF. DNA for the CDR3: TGTGCCCGGAGCGGAGTCGACGCTAAAGGGTACAACGAGCAGTTCTTC.

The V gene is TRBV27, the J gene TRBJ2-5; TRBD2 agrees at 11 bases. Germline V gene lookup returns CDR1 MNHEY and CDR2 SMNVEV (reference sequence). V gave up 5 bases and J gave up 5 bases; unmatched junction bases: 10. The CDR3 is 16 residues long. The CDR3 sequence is CASSPQIAGGSETQYF. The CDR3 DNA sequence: TGTGCCAGCAGTCCCCAGATAGCGGGGGGGTCGGAGACCCAGTACTTC.

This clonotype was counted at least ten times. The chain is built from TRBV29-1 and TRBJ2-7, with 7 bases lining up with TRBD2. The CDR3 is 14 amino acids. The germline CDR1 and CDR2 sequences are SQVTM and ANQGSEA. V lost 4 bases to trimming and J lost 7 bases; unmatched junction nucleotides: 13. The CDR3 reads CSVAGTTTTWEQYF. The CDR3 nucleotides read TGCAGCGTTGCCGGGACTACTACTACTTGGGAGCAGTACTTC.

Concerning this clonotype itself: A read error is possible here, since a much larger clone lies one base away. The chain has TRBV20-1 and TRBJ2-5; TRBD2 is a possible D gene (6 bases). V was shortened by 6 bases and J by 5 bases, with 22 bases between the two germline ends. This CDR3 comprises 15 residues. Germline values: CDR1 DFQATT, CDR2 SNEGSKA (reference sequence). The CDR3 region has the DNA TGCAGTGCCGCTAGCGCCCCGGGGTTTGGGGAGACCCAGTACTTC. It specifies CSAASAPGFGETQYF.

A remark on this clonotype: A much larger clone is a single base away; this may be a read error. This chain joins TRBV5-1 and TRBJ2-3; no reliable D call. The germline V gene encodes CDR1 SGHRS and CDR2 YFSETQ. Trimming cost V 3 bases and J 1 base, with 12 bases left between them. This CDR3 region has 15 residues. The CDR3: CASSSVESGTDTQYF. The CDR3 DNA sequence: TGCGCCAGCAGCTCCGTTGAATCCGGCACAGATACGCAGTATTTT. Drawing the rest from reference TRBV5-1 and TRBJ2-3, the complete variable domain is KAGVTQTPRYLIKTRGQQVTLSCSPISGHRSVSWYQQTPGQGLQFLFEYFSETQRNKGNFPGRFSGRQFSNSRSEMNVSTLELGDSALYLCASSSVESGTDTQYFGPGTRLTVL.

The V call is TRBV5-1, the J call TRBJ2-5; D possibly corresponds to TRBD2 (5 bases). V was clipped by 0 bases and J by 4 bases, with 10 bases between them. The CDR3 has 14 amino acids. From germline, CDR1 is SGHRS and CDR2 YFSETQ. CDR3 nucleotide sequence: TGCGCCAGCAGCTTGGACCCGGGGTTAGAGACCCAGTACTTC. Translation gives CASSLDPGLETQYF.

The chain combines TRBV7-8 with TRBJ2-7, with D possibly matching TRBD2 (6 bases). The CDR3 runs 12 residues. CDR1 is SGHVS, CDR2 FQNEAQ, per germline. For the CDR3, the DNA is TGTGCTAGCGGAAGAAACTCCTACGAGCAGTACTTC. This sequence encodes CASGRNSYEQYF.

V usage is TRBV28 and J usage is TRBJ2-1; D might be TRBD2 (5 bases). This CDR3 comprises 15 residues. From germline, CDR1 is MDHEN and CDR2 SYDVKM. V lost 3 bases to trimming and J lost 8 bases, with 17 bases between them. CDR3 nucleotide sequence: TGTGCCAGCAGTTTTGTCCACAGCGGAAACGATGAGCAGTTCTTC. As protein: CASSFVHSGNDEQFF.

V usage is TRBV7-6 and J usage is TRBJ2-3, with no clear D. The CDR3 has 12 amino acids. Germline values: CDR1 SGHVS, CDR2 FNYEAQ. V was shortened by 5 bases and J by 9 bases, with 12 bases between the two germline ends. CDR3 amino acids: CASSGSLDTQYF. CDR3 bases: TGTGCCAGCAGCGGAAGCTTGGACACGCAGTATTTT.

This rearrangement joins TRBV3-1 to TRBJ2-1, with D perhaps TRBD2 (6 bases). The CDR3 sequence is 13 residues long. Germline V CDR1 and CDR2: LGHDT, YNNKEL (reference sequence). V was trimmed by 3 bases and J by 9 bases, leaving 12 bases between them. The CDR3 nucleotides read TGTGCCAGCAGCCATTCAGGAGCGGGTGAGCAGTTCTTC. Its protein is CASSHSGAGEQFF.

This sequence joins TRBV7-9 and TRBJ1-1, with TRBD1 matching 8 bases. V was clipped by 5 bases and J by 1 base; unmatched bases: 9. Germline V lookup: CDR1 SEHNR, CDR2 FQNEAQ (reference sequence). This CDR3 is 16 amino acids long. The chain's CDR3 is CASSPRPGTGNTEAFF. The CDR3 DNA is TGTGCCAGCAGCCCTCGTCCCGGGACAGGGAACACTGAAGCTTTCTTT.

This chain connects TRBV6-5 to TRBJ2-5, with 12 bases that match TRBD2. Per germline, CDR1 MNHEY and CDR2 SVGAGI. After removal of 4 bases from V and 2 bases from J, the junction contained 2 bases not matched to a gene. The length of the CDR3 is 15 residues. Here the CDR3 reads CASSSGLAGQETQYF. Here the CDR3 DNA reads TGTGCCAGCAGTTCTGGACTAGCGGGGCAAGAGACCCAGTACTTC.

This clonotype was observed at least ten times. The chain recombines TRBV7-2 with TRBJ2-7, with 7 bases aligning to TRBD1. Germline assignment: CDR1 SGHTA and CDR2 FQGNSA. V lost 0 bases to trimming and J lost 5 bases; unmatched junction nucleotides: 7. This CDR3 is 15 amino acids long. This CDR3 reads CASSLAFRGQNEQYF. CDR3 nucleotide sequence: TGTGCCAGCAGCTTAGCGTTTCGGGGACAGAACGAGCAGTACTTC.

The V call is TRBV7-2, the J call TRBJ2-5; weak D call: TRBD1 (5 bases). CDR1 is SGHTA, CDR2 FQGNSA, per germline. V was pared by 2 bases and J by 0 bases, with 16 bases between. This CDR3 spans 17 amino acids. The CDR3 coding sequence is TGTGCCAGCAGCTTAATCCAGGGTACCACGTACCAAGAGACCCAGTACTTC. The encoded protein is CASSLIQGTTYQETQYF.

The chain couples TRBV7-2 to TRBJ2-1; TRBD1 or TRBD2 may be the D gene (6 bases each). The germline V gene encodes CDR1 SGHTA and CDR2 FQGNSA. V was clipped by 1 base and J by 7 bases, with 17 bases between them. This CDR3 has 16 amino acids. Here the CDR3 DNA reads TGTGCCAGCAGCTTAGGACGGGGCGGAGGGGGAAATGAGCAGTTCTTC. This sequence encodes CASSLGRGGGGNEQFF.

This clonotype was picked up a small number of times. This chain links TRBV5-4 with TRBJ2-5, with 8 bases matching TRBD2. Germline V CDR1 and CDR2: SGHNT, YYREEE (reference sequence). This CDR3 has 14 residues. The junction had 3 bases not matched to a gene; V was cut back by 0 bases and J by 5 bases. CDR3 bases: TGTGCCAGCAGCTTGGCTTGGACTAGCGAGACCCAGTACTTC. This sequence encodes CASSLAWTSETQYF.